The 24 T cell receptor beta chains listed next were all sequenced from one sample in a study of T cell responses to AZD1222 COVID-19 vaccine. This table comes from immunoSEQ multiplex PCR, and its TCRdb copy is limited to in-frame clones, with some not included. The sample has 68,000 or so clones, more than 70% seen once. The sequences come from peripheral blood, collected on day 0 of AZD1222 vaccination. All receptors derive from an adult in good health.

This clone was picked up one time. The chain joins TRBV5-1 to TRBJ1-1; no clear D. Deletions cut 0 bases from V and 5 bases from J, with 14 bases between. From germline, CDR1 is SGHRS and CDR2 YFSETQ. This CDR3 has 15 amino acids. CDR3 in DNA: TGCGCCAGCAGCTTGGGAGGCGGGGTGGGGACTGAAGCTTTCTTT. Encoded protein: CASSLGGGVGTEAFF.

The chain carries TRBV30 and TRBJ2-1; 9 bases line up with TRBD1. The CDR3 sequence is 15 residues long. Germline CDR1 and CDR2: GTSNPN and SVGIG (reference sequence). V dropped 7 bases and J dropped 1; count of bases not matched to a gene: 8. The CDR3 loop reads CASMSGTGSYNEQFF. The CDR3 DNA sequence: TGTGCCTCCATGAGCGGGACAGGGTCCTACAATGAGCAGTTCTTC.

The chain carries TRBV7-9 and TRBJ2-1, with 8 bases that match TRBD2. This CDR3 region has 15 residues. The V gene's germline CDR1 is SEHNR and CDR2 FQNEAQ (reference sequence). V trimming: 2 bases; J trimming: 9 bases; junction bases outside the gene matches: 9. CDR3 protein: CASSLTPREGSEQFF. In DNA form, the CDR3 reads TGTGCCAGCAGCTTAACCCCACGGGAGGGAAGTGAGCAGTTCTTC.

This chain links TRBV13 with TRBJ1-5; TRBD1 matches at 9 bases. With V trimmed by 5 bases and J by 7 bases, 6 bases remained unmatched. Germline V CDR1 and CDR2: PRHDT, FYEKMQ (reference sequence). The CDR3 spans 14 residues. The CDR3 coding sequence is TGTGCCAGCAGCGCGGACAGGGGTGGACAGCCCCAGCATTTT. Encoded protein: CASSADRGGQPQHF. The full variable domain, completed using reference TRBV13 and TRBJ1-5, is AAGVIQSPRHLIKEKRETATLKCYPIPRHDTVYWYQQGPGQDPQFLISFYEKMQSDKGSIPDRFSAQQFSDYHSELNMSSLELGDSALYFCASSADRGGQPQHFGDGTRLSIL.

CDR3 residues: CATSGLSGRAYNEQFF. The CDR3 DNA reads TGTGCCACCAGTGGCCTTAGCGGGAGGGCCTACAATGAGCAGTTCTTC. The gene calls are TRBV24-1 and TRBJ2-1; 11 bases agree with TRBD2. Germline V lookup: CDR1 KGHDR, CDR2 SFDVKD. J lost 2 bases, V lost 5 bases, and 4 bases had no gene match. The CDR3 totals 16 residues.

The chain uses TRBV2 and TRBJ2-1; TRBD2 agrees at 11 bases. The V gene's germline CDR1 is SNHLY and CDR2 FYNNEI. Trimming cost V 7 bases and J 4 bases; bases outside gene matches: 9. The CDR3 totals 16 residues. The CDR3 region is CASTGLAGPSYNEQFF. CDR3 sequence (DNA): TGTGCCAGCACCGGACTAGCGGGCCCATCGTACAATGAGCAGTTCTTC. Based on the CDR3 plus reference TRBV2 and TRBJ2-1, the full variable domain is EPEVTQTPSHQVTQMGQEVILRCVPISNHLYFYWYRQILGQKVEFLVSFYNNEISEKSEIFDDQFSVERPDGSNFTLKIRSTKLEDSAMYFCASTGLAGPSYNEQFFGPGTRLTVL.

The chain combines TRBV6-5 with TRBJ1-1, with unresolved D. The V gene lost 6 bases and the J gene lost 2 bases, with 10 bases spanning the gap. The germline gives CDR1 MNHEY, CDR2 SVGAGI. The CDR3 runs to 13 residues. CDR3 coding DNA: TGTGCCAGCAGACTACGGCAAAACACTGAAGCTTTCTTT. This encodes CASRLRQNTEAFF.

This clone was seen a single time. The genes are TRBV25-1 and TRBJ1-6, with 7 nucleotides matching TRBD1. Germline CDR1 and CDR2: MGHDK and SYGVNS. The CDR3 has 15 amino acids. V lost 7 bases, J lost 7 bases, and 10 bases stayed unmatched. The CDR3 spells CASKGGRGGNSPLHF. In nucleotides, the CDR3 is TGTGCCAGCAAAGGTGGCAGGGGGGGAAATTCACCCCTCCACTTT.

As DNA, the CDR3 is TGTGCCAGTTCCACTAGCGGAGCTAGCACAGATACGCAGTATTTT. Encoded protein: CASSTSGASTDTQYF. This chain links TRBV19 with TRBJ2-3; 8 nucleotides line up with TRBD2. Trimming cost V 8 bases and J 0 bases; bases outside gene matches: 7. The CDR3 covers 15 residues. Germline values: CDR1 LNHDA, CDR2 SQIVND (reference sequence).

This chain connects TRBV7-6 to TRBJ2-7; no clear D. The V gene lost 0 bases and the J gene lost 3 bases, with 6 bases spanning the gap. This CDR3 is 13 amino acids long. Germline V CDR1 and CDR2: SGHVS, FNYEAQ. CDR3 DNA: TGTGCCAGCAGCTTAGCGGTTGACTACGAGCAGTACTTC. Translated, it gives CASSLAVDYEQYF. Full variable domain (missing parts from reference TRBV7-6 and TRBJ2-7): GAGVSQSPRYKVTKRGQDVALRCDPISGHVSLYWYRQALGQGPEFLTYFNYEAQQDKSGLPNDRFSAERPEGSISTLTIQRTEQRDSAMYRCASSLAVDYEQYFGPGTRLTVT.

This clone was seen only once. For the CDR3, the DNA is TGTGCCTGGGACAAGCTAGTGGATAATTCACCCCTCCACTTT. Translation gives CAWDKLVDNSPLHF. V gene TRBV30 combines with J gene TRBJ1-6; D is unresolved. This CDR3 is built from 14 residues. In germline, CDR1 is GTSNPN, CDR2 SVGIG (reference sequence). The V end lost 5 bases, the J end lost 5 bases, and 13 bases lay between the germline ends.

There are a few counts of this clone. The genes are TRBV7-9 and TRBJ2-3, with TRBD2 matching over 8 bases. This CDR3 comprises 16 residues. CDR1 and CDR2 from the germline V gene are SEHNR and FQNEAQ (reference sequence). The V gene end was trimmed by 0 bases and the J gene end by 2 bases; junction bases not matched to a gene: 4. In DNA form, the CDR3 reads TGTGCCAGCAGCTTAGCTCAGCGGGAGTACACAGATACGCAGTATTTT. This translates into CASSLAQREYTDTQYF.

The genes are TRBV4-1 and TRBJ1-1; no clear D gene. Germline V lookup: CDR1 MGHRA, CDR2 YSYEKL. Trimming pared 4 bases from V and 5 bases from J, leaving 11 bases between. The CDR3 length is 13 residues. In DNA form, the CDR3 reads TGCGCCAGCAGCCTTCGGACGGTGACTGAAGCTTTCTTT. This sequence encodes CASSLRTVTEAFF.

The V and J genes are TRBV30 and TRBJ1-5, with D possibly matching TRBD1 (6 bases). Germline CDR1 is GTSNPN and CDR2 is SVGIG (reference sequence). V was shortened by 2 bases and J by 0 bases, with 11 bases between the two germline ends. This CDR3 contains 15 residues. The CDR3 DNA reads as TGTGCCTGGAGTAAGTCAGGGGCTAGCAATCAGCCCCAGCATTTT. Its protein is CAWSKSGASNQPQHF.

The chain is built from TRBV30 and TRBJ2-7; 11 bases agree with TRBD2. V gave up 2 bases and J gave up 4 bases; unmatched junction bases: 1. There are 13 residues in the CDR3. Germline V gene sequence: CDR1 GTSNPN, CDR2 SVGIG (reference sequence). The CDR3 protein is CAWSTSGSYEQYF. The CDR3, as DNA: TGTGCCTGGAGTACTAGCGGGAGTTACGAGCAGTACTTC.

The CDR3 here is CSVARSQETQYF. The CDR3 DNA follows: TGCAGCGTTGCGAGGTCTCAAGAGACCCAGTACTTC. The V call is TRBV29-1, the J call TRBJ2-5; D call uncertain. The germline CDR1 and CDR2 sequences are SQVTM and ANQGSEA. V was trimmed by 4 bases and J by 2 bases, leaving 8 bases between them. CDR3 length: 12 amino acids.

The DNA for the CDR3 is TGTGCCAGCAGCTTAGCGCATAGCGGGAGCTACGAGCAGTACTTC. It encodes CASSLAHSGSYEQYF. This chain uses TRBV7-2 with TRBJ2-7; 9 nucleotides line up with TRBD2. Germline CDR1 is SGHTA and CDR2 is FQGNSA. The length of the CDR3 is 15 residues. The trim removed 0 bases at V and 3 bases at J, leaving 3 bases unmatched. Full variable domain (missing parts from reference TRBV7-2 and TRBJ2-7): GAGVSQSPSNKVTEKGKDVELRCDPISGHTALYWYRQSLGQGLEFLIYFQGNSAPDKSGLPSDRFSAERTGGSVSTLTIQRTQQEDSAVYLCASSLAHSGSYEQYFGPGTRLTVT.

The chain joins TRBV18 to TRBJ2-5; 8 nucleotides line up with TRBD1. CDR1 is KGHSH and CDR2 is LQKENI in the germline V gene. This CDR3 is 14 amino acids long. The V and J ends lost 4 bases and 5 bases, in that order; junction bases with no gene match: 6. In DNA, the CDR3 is TGTGCCAGCTCACTTCAGGACAGGGTCGAGACCCAGTACTTC. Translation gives CASSLQDRVETQYF.

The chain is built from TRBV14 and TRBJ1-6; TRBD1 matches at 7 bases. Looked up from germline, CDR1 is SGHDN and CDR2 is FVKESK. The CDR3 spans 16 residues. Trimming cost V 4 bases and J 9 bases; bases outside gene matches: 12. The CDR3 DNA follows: TGTGCCAGCAGCCCCATCAGACGACAGGGAGGTTCACCCCTCCACTTT. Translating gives CASSPIRRQGGSPLHF. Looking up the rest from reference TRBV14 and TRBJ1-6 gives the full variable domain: EAGVTQFPSHSVIEKGQTVTLRCDPISGHDNLYWYRRVMGKEIKFLLHFVKESKQDESGMPNNRFLAERTGGTYSTLKVQPAELEDSGVYFCASSPIRRQGGSPLHFGNGTRLTVT.

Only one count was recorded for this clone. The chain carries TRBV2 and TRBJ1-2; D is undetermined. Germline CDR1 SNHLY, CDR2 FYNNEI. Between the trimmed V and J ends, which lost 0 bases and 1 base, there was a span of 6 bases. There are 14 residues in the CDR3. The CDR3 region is CASSEARSNYGYTF. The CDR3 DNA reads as TGTGCCAGCAGTGAAGCCAGGAGTAACTATGGCTACACCTTC.

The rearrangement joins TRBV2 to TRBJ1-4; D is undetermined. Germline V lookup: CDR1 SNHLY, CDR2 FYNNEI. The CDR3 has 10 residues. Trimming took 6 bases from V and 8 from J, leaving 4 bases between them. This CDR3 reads CASRIEKLFF. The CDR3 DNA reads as TGTGCCAGCAGGATCGAAAAACTGTTTTTT. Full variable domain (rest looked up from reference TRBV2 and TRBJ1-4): EPEVTQTPSHQVTQMGQEVILRCVPISNHLYFYWYRQILGQKVEFLVSFYNNEISEKSEIFDDQFSVERPDGSNFTLKIRSTKLEDSAMYFCASRIEKLFFGSGTQLSVL.

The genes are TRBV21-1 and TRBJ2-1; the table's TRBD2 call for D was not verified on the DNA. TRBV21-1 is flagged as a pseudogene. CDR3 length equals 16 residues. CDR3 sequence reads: CASRSWFSGSVNEQFF. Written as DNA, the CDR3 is TGTGCCAGCAGATCTTGGTTTAGCGGGAGCGTTAATGAGCAGTTCTTC.

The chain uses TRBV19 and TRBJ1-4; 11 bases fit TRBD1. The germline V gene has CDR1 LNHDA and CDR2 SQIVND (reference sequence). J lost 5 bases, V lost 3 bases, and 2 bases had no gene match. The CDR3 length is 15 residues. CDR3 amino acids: CASSIWTGGNEKLFF. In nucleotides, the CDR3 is TGTGCCAGTAGTATCTGGACAGGGGGCAATGAAAAACTGTTTTTT.

The CDR3 is CASSGGGGLAKNIQYF. In DNA, the CDR3 is TGTGCCAGCAGCGGTGGGGGGGGTCTAGCCAAAAACATTCAGTACTTC. V usage is TRBV2 and J usage is TRBJ2-4, with 7 bases aligning to TRBD2. J gave up 0 bases and V 6 bases, and 8 bases lay outside the gene matches. There are 16 residues in the CDR3. The V gene's germline CDR1 is SNHLY and CDR2 FYNNEI.